This T cell receptor beta chain was captured in a study of T cell repertoires in cytomegalovirus infection. Study-wide context: Indications came from public TCR beta signatures; they pointed to CMV infection and to a matching HLA type.

The CDR3 runs 18 residues. The germline V gene encodes CDR1 LNHDA and CDR2 SQIVND (reference sequence). Trimming took 7 bases from V and 0 from J, leaving 23 bases between them. This clonotype was observed a handful of times. Its target is unknown. TCRdb reprocessed the reads with MiXCR, giving one entry per CDR3 protein. The repertoire holds around 310,000 distinct CDR3 sequences, with just under 30% as singletons. Findings and caveats of the study: CMV-specific TCR beta clonotypes restricted by HLA-C dominated the ex vivo response.

Specimen: cultured PBMCs, collected from culture after CMV antigen stimulation. The chain combines TRBV19 with TRBJ2-3; maybe TRBD1 (7 bases). This clonotype was sampled from a human donor in good health (CMV status not recorded). Some clones in this sample may be carry-over from other donors' samples. CDR3 amino acids: CASTPRRTGGLSTDTQYF. Written as DNA, the CDR3 is TGTGCCAGTACCCCCAGACGGACAGGAGGGCTAAGCACAGATACGCAGTATTTT.